These T cell receptor beta chains were read from a single sample in a study of blood T cell repertoires in COVID-19. Profiling relied on immunoSEQ multiplex PCR, and the TCRdb table lists in-frame clones only, not all of them. This sample has 350,000 to 450,000 clones, with 85% found just once. Sequenced material: peripheral blood. These receptors originate from a woman under 30 with acute or convalescent COVID-19. The conserved cysteine and the conserved F or W are not part of the CDR3 here. A D gene is named only where the DNA matches it firmly.

TRBJ1-4 TRBD1 TRBV28 ASCDRGRTDEKLF
TRBJ2-5 TRBD1 TRBV2 ASSEARTGGAFGETQY
TRBJ1-1 - TRBV6-1 ASSEAREIEAF
TRBJ2-5 - TRBV3-1/TRBV3-2 ASSGGLKETQY
TRBJ1-2 TRBD1 TRBV4-1 ASSQGGQGRLGYT
TRBJ2-7 - TRBV6-5 ASSLVGAPYEQY
TRBJ2-5 - TRBV4-1 ASSQDRGNRETQY
TRBJ2-7 - TRBV7-2 ASSSWVSGSYEQY
TRBJ1-4 - TRBV2 ASSEGRESNEKLF
TRBJ1-4 - TRBV10-3 AISVGPPQKLF
TRBJ1-1 TRBD1 TRBV25-1 ASSETSTGDTEAF
TRBJ2-3 - TRBV6-1 ASSETGTSTDTQY
TRBJ1-1 - TRBV24-1 ATATTDSPPEAF
TRBJ2-7 - TRBV27 ASSLWQGSSYEQY
TRBJ2-7 - TRBV9 ASSVDGRSSYEQY
TRBJ2-7 TRBD2 TRBV7-9 ASSLVAGADEQY
TRBJ1-6 TRBD1 TRBV3-1/TRBV3-2 ASSQGTGGNSPLH